The T cell receptor beta chain described here comes from a study of blood T cell repertoires in COVID-19. Produced via immunoSEQ multiplex PCR; TCRdb's table is partial and in-frame only. The sample includes roughly 250,000 clones, around three quarters of them seen just once. The clonotype was recovered from a woman aged 80 or over with acute or convalescent COVID-19. Specimen: peripheral blood.

The CDR3 spells CASSTDRDSSEQYF. The DNA of the CDR3 is TGTGCCAGTAGCACAGACCGGGACAGCTCGGAGCAGTACTTC. The chain employs TRBV19 and TRBJ2-7; 7 positions match TRBD1. Germline lookup yields CDR1 LNHDA and CDR2 SQIVND (reference sequence). J lost 7 bases, V lost 6 bases, and 12 bases had no gene match. This CDR3 has 14 amino acids.